These T cell receptor beta chains were read from a single sample in a study of OX40 agonist ivuxolimab in advanced cancers. Here immunoSEQ multiplex PCR was the method, and the copy in TCRdb shows in-frame clones only, minus some. The table includes around 53,000 clones, about four fifths detected once. The starting material was CD4+ or CD8+ T cells sorted from blood, obtained in a trial of the OX40 agonist ivuxolimab. Source of these receptors: an adult with an advanced solid tumor such as melanoma, head and neck, liver or kidney cancer. CDR3s include the opening cysteine and the closing phenylalanine or tryptophan. A D gene is named only where the DNA matches it firmly. Clone sizes are given selectively: once, few, many, or a class where the clone is expanded.

TRBV18	-	-	TRBJ2-7	TGTGCCAGCTCACCAAGAATAGAACAGGGTAAGGGCGAGCAGTACTTC	CASSPRIEQGKGEQYF
TRBV5-6	-	-	TRBJ1-6	TGTGCCAGCAGCCCCCCTTCCGGCGTTCAGAATAATTCACCCCTCCACTTT	CASSPPSGVQNNSPLHF
TRBV5-5	-	-	TRBJ1-2	TGTGCCAGCAGCTTGGATACCTATGGCTACACCTTC	CASSLDTYGYTF
TRBV28	-	-	TRBJ1-6	TGTGCCAGCAGGACAAATTGGCAGGGCGGCTCACCCCTCCACTTT	CASRTNWQGGSPLHF
TRBV29-1	once	-	TRBJ2-7	TGCAGCGTTACAGTCCCCTCCTACGAGCAGTACTTC	CSVTVPSYEQYF
TRBV6-5	-	-	TRBJ1-6	TGTGCCAGCAGTTACGGGACCGGGTCACCCCTCCACTTT	CASSYGTGSPLHF
TRBV11-3	-	TRBD1	TRBJ1-1	TGTGCCAGCAGACAAGCCGGGACAGCGAACACTGAAGCTTTCTTT	CASRQAGTANTEAFF
TRBV5-1	-	TRBD1	TRBJ1-1	TGCGCCAGCGCAGGCGGACAGGGGAACACTGAAGCTTTCTTT	CASAGGQGNTEAFF
TRBV7-3	-	TRBD1	TRBJ2-2	TGTGCCAGCAGCTTAATTCCCCCTGCAGGGGGCACCGGGGAGCTGTTTTTT	CASSLIPPAGGTGELFF
TRBV7-2	-	-	TRBJ2-3	TGTGCCAGCAGCTTAGTTCAGGGATCGAGTGATACGCAGTATTTT	CASSLVQGSSDTQYF
TRBV29-1	-	TRBD1	TRBJ1-3	TGCAGCGTTGGGGACAGGGCTGGAAACACCATATATTTT	CSVGDRAGNTIYF
TRBV27	-	TRBD1	TRBJ2-2	TGTGCCAGCAGTTTATCGTGGGACAGTAACGGGGAGCTGTTTTTT	CASSLSWDSNGELFF
TRBV21-1	-	-	TRBJ1-4	TGTGCCAGCTTCTTCATGAAAGGGGTGGGGGAAAAACTGTTTTTT	CASFFMKGVGEKLFF
TRBV28	-	TRBD1	TRBJ2-5	TGTGCCAGCAGTTTCCGGGACAGGCAAGAGACCCAGTACTTC	CASSFRDRQETQYF
TRBV4-1	-	-	TRBJ2-3	TGCGCCAGCAGCCATATACAGGGCTTCACAGATACGCAGTATTTT	CASSHIQGFTDTQYF
TRBV10-2	-	TRBD1	TRBJ1-2	TGCGCCAGCAGTGAGTTGGACAGGGGCCAGACCTTC	CASSELDRGQTF
TRBV7-8	-	-	TRBJ1-2	TGTGCCAGCAGCTCGGAAATCGGATACTATGGCTACACCTTC	CASSSEIGYYGYTF
TRBV30	-	-	TRBJ2-5	TGTGCCTGGAGTGTACTTCAGGGAGAGACCCAGTACTTC	CAWSVLQGETQYF
TRBV19	-	-	TRBJ1-5	TGTGCCAGTATCCGCGAGTGGGGTTTCGGTCAGCCCCAGCATTTT	CASIREWGFGQPQHF
TRBV2	-	TRBD1	TRBJ2-3	TGTGCCATTGATACAGGGGGATATACGCAGTATTTT	CAIDTGGYTQYF
TRBV2	once	-	TRBJ2-2	TGTGCCAGCAGTGAAGGGGGCGGGGAGCTGTTTTTT	CASSEGGGELFF
TRBV6-5	-	-	TRBJ1-1	TGTGCCAGCAGTAAATCCAGGCCCAACACTGAAGCTTTCTTT	CASSKSRPNTEAFF